Presented here are 6 T cell receptor beta chains from one specimen sequenced in a study of CD8 T cells in Susac syndrome. Reverse transcription of roughly 0.5 to 1 ug RNA was performed with random hexamers. TCRdb reprocessed the immunoSEQ multiplex PCR reads via MiXCR and lists one record per CDR3 protein. The sample has 250,000 to 300,000 distinct CDR3 sequences; about nine tenths are singletons. Sequencing was carried out using CD8+ T cells from PBMCs. These receptors all stem from a human donor with multiple sclerosis.

This chain connects TRBV9 to TRBJ2-7; TRBD1 matches 10 bases. Germline CDR1 SGDLS, CDR2 YYNGEE. V dropped 4 bases and J dropped 6; count of bases not matched to a gene: 4. The CDR3 totals 13 residues. The CDR3 sequence: CASSTWTGGEQYF. CDR3 sequence (DNA): TGTGCCAGCAGCACCTGGACAGGGGGCGAGCAGTACTTC.

The chain joins TRBV20-1 to TRBJ2-7; 7 nucleotides match TRBD1. CDR3 length equals 15 residues. CDR1 is DFQATT, CDR2 SNEGSKA, per germline (reference sequence). The V gene end was trimmed by 1 base and the J gene end by 4 bases; junction bases not matched to a gene: 10. CDR3 coding DNA: TGCAGTGCTAGAGTCACGAGGGGGCTAAGGTACGAGCAGTACTTC. Amino acids: CSARVTRGLRYEQYF.

The chain employs TRBV5-6 and TRBJ2-7, with TRBD1 identical over 9 bases. Germline trimming cut 6 bases from V and 3 bases from J; bases unmatched to any gene: 7. In germline, CDR1 is SGHDT, CDR2 YYEEEE. The CDR3 has 14 residues. CDR3 residues: CASKERDRDYEQYF. CDR3 nucleotide sequence: TGTGCCAGCAAAGAAAGGGACAGGGACTACGAGCAGTACTTC.

Comment on this clonotype: Given the absence of the conserved phenylalanine or tryptophan at the CDR3 end, a read error is likely. The chain couples TRBV9 to TRBJ1-2; 7 bases agree with TRBD1. CDR3 length equals 16 residues. V shed 4 bases and J 6 bases; nucleotides not matched to a gene: 15. From germline, CDR1 is SGDLS and CDR2 YYNGEE. CDR3 protein: CASSSPTGGGGNGYTI. In nucleotides, the CDR3 is TGTGCCAGCAGCTCCCCGACGGGAGGGGGCGGTAATGGCTACACCATC.

The chain couples TRBV12-5 to TRBJ2-7; a weak D match, TRBD2 (6 bases). The CDR3 is 12 residues long. Trimming shortened V by 4 bases and J by 6 bases, and 10 bases separated the two germline ends. The V gene's germline CDR1 is LGHNT and CDR2 FRNRAP. The DNA for the CDR3 is TGTGCTAGTGGTTCCTACGGGGGCGAGCAGTACTTC. Translating it yields CASGSYGGEQYF.

The genes are TRBV19 and TRBJ2-1, with a weak D call TRBD1 (6 bases). Germline-derived CDR1 and CDR2 are LNHDA and SQIVND (reference sequence). V was cut by 3 bases and J by 3 bases, with 9 bases left in between. CDR3 size: 14 residues. CDR3 sequence reads: CASSIPGHYNEQFF. CDR3 in DNA: TGTGCCAGTAGTATTCCGGGACACTACAATGAGCAGTTCTTC. Looking up the rest from reference TRBV19 and TRBJ2-1 gives the full variable domain: DGGITQSPKYLFRKEGQNVTLSCEQNLNHDAMYWYRQDPGQGLRLIYYSQIVNDFQKGDIAEGYSVSREKKESFPLTVTSAQKNPTAFYLCASSIPGHYNEQFFGPGTRLTVL.